In this sample, the clone carrying this T cell receptor (beta chain) turned up a few times. Antigen unknown. CDR3 length: 12 residues. Trimming took off 2 bases at V and 13 bases at J, with 9 bases between the two ends. Donors were systemically healthy Caucasian individuals from Russia aged roughly 6 to 90 years. The data derive from a study of blood T cells in healthy people across ages. Turning to the study itself: T cells yielded about one barcoded beta molecule per two cells through template switching. Findings and caveats of the study: Per million T cells, the diversity of TCR beta decreased roughly linearly as age advanced. Higher diversity, along with more naive CD4+ cells, distinguished long-lived donors from aged donors.

Using a J-beta primer mix together with a sample-barcoded 5' primer, a second PCR was run for roughly 7 to 12 cycles. TCRdb re-called the 5' RACE reads with MiXCR, one entry per CDR3 protein. Of 950,000 to 1,200,000 distinct CDR3 sequences in the sample, 30% to 40% are singletons; the top ten hold around 13%. The J gene is TRBJ1-6, the V gene TRBV12-3 or TRBV12-4; tentative D call: TRBD1 (6 bases). This clonotype originated in a man aged 18 to 29 in good health. Source material: blood. The CDR3 DNA follows: TGTGCCAGCAGTTTACAAACAGGGCCCCTCCACTTT. Translated, it gives CASSLQTGPLHF.